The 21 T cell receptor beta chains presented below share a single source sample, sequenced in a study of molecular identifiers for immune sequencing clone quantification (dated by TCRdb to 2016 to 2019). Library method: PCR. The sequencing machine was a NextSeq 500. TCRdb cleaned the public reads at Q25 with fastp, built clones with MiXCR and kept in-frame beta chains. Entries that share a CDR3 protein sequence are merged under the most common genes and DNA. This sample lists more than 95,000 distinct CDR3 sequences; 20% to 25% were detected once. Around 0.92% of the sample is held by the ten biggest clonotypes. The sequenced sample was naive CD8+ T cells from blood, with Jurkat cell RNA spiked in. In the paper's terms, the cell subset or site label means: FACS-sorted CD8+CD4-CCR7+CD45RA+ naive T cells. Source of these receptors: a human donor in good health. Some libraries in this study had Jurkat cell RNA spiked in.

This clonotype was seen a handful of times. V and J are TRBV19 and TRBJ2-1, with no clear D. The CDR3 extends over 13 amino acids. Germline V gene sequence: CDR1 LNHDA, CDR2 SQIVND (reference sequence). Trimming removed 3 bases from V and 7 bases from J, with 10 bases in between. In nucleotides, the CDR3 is TGTGCCAGTAGTATTGGTTTAGGTAATGAGCAGTTCTTC. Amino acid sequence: CASSIGLGNEQFF.

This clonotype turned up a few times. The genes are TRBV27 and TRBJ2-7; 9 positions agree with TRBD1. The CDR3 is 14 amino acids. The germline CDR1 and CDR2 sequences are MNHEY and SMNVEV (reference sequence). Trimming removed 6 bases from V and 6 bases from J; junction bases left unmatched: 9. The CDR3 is CASRQTTGGREQYF. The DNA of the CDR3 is TGTGCCAGCAGACAAACGACAGGGGGTCGCGAGCAGTACTTC.

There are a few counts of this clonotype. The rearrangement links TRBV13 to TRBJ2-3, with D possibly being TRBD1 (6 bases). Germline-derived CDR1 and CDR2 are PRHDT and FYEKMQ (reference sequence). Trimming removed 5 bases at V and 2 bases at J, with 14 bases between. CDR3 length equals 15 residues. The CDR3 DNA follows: TGTGCCAGCAGCACGTGGGGGACATCCACAGATACGCAGTATTTT. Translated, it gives CASSTWGTSTDTQYF.

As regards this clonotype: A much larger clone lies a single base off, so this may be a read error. The CDR3 coding sequence is TGTGCCAGTAGTATTGGGCTAGCGGGGGTGACGAACCAAGAGACCCAGTACTTC. This gives the protein CASSIGLAGVTNQETQYF. The V gene is TRBV19, the J gene TRBJ2-5, with TRBD2 identical over 10 bases. This CDR3 comprises 18 residues. The V gene's germline CDR1 is LNHDA and CDR2 SQIVND (reference sequence). J was trimmed by 0 bases and V by 3 bases; bases with no gene match: 10.

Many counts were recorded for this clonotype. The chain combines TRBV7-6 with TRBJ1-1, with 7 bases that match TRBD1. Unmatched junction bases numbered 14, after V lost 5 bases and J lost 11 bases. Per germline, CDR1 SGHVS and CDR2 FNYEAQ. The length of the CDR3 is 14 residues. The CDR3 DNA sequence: TGTGCCAGCAGCCCAACAGGGGACCCTGTGGGGGCTTTCTTT. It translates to CASSPTGDPVGAFF.

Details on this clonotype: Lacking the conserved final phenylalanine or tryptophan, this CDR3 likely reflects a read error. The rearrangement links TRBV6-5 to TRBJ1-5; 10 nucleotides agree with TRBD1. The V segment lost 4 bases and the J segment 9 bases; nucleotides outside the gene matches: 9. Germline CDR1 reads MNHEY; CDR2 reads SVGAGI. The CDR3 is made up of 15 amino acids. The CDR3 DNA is TGTGCCAGCAGTTCCGGGACAGGGGTCGGTCGGCCCCAGCATTCT. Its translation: CASSSGTGVGRPQHS.

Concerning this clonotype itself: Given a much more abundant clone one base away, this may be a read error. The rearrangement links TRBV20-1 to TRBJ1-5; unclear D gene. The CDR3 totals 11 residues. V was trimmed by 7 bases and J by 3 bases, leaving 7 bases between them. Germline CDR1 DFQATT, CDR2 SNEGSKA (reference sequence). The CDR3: CSGCDNQPQHF. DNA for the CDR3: TGCAGTGGATGCGACAATCAGCCCCAGCATTTT.

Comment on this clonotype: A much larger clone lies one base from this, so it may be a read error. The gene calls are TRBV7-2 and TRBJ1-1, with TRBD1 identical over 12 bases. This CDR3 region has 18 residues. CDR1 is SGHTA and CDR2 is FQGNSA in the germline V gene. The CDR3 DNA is TGTGCCCGCAGCATCGACCTGGTGGGACAGGGGGCCAACACTGAAGCTTTCTTT. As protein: CARSIDLVGQGANTEAFF.

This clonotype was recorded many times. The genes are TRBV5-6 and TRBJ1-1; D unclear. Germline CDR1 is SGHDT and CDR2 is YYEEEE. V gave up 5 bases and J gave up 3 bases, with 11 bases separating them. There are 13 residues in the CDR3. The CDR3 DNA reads TGTGCCAGCAGTCCATCGTGGGACACTGAAGCTTTCTTT. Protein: CASSPSWDTEAFF.

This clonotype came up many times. CDR3 DNA sequence: TGTGCCAGCAGCCCTGAGGGCGGGTTTACCTCTGGGGCCAACGTCCTGACTTTC. Its protein is CASSPEGGFTSGANVLTF. The V and J genes are TRBV4-2 and TRBJ2-6, with D possibly TRBD2 on 5 matching bases. The V gene's germline CDR1 is LGHNA and CDR2 YNFKEQ. The CDR3 loop spans 18 amino acids. With 4 bases removed from V and 0 bases from J, the gap between germline ends came to 16 bases.

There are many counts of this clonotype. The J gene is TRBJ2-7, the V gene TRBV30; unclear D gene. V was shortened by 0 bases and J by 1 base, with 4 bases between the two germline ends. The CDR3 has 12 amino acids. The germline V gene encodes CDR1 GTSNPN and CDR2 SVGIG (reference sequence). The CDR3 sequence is CAWSVRSYEQYF. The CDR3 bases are TGTGCCTGGAGTGTTCGGTCCTACGAGCAGTACTTC.

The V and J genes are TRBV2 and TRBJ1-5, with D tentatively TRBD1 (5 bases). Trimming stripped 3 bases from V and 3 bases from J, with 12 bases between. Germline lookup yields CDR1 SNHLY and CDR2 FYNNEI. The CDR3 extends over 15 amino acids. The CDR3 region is CASSDPTALNQPQHF. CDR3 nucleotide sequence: TGTGCCAGCAGTGATCCGACAGCCCTCAATCAGCCCCAGCATTTT.

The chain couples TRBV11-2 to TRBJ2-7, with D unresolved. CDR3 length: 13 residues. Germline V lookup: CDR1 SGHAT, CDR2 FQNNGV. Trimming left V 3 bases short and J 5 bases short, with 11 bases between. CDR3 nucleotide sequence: TGTGCCAGCAGCTTCCGTGGCGGCGACGAGCAGTACTTC. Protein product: CASSFRGGDEQYF. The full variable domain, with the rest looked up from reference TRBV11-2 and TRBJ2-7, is EAGVAQSPRYKIIEKRQSVAFWCNPISGHATLYWYQQILGQGPKLLIQFQNNGVVDDSQLPKDRFSAERLKGVDSTLKIQPAKLEDSAVYLCASSFRGGDEQYFGPGTRLTVT.

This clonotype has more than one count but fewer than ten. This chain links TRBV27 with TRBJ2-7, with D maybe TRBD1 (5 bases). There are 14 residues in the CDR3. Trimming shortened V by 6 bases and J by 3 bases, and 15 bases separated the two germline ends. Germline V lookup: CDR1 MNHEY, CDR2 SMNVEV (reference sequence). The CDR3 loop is CASRLSPQGYEQYF. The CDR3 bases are TGTGCCAGCAGACTCAGCCCCCAGGGCTACGAGCAGTACTTC.

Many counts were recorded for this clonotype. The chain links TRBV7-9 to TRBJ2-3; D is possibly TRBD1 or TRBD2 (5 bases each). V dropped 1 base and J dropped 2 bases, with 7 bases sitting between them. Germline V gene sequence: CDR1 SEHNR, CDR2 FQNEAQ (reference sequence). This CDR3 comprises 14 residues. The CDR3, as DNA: TGTGCCAGCAGCTTAGGAGGGGACACAGATACGCAGTATTTT. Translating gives CASSLGGDTDTQYF.

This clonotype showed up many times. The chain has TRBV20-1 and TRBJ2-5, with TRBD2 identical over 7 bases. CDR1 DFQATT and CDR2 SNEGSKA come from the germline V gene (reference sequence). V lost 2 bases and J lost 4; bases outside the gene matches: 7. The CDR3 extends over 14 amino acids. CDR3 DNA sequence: TGCAGTGCTAGAAAGCGGGACCAGCTAGAGACCCAGTACTTC. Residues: CSARKRDQLETQYF.

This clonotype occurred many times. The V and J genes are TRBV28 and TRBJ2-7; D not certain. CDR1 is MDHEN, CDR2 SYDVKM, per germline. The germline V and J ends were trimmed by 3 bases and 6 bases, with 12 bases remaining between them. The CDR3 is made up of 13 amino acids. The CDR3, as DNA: TGTGCCAGCAGTTTTACTCAGCTTGGCGAGCAGTACTTC. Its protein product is CASSFTQLGEQYF.

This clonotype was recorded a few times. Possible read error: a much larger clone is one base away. The CDR3 region is CASGQVVGKDTGELFF. Written as DNA, the CDR3 is TGTGCCAGCGGCCAAGTAGTCGGGAAAGACACCGGGGAGCTGTTTTTT. This chain connects TRBV3-1 to TRBJ2-2; D is possibly TRBD2 (5 bases). Looked up from germline, CDR1 is LGHDT and CDR2 is YNNKEL (reference sequence). The CDR3 contains 16 residues.

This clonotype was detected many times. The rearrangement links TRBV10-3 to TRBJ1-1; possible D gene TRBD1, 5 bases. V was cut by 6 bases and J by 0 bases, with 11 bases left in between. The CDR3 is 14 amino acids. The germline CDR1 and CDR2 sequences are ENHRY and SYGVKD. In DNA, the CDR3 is TGTGCCATCAGGACAGATTACATGAACACTGAAGCTTTCTTT. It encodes CAIRTDYMNTEAFF.

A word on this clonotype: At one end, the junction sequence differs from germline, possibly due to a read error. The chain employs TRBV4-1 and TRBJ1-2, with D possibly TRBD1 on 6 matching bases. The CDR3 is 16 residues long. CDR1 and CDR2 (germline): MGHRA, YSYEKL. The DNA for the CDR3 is TGCGCCAGCAGCCAAGAAGTTCAGGGGCCAAACTATGGCTGCACCTTC. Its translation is CASSQEVQGPNYGCTF.

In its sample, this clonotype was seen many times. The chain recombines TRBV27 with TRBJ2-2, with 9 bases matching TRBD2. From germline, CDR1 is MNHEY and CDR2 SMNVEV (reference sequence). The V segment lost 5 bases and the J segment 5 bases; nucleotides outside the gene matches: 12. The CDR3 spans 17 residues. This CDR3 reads CASSRVGVAGATGELFF. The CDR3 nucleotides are TGTGCCAGCAGTCGGGTGGGGGTAGCGGGGGCAACCGGGGAGCTGTTTTTT.